The clone carrying this T cell receptor (beta chain) showed up just a few times. These data belong to a study of blood T cell repertoires in COVID-19. TCRdb's copy holds only in-frame clones and misses some; the assay was immunoSEQ multiplex PCR. Among around 50,000 clones, approximately 82% were seen once, and the ten largest hold under 6%. The sequenced sample was peripheral blood. The receptor was isolated from a human donor in a cohort sampled during active COVID-19.

This chain's CDR3 is CASSFGTGGTDTQYF. The CDR3 DNA reads TGCGCCAGCAGCTTCGGGACAGGGGGCACAGATACGCAGTATTTT. The V and J genes are TRBV5-1 and TRBJ2-3; TRBD1 aligns across 10 bases. Germline values: CDR1 SGHRS, CDR2 YFSETQ. V shed 2 bases and J 1 base; nucleotides not matched to a gene: 1. The CDR3 runs 15 residues. Using reference TRBV5-1 and TRBJ2-3 for the parts outside the CDR3, the full variable domain is KAGVTQTPRYLIKTRGQQVTLSCSPISGHRSVSWYQQTPGQGLQFLFEYFSETQRNKGNFPGRFSGRQFSNSRSEMNVSTLELGDSALYLCASSFGTGGTDTQYFGPGTRLTVL.